These 27 T cell receptor beta chains were all obtained from the same sample, sequenced in a study of blood T cell repertoires in COVID-19. The protocol was immunoSEQ multiplex PCR, while the TCRdb copy is restricted to in-frame clones and leaves out a portion. The sample records tens of thousands of clones, around 90% being singletons. Sample: peripheral blood. The source of these receptors is a man aged 45-65 years with acute or convalescent COVID-19.

V and J are TRBV27 and TRBJ2-3; TRBD1 matches 7 bases. Germline V gene data show CDR1 as MNHEY and CDR2 as SMNVEV (reference sequence). The trim removed 0 bases at V and 0 bases at J, leaving 6 bases unmatched. This CDR3 contains 17 residues. CDR3: CASSLSIGQASTDTQYF. The CDR3 region has the DNA TGTGCCAGCAGTTTATCGATTGGACAGGCTAGCACAGATACGCAGTATTTT.

V gene TRBV5-1 combines with J gene TRBJ2-7; D may be TRBD1 (6 bases). With 4 bases removed from V and 3 bases from J, the gap between germline ends came to 8 bases. CDR1 is SGHRS and CDR2 is YFSETQ in the germline V gene. The CDR3 has 12 amino acids. CDR3 DNA: TGCGCCAGCAGCCCGGACAGCTACGAGCAGTACTTC. Encoded protein: CASSPDSYEQYF.

This chain uses TRBV19 with TRBJ1-5, with TRBD1 identical over 7 bases. Trimming cost V 3 bases and J 7 bases; bases outside gene matches: 12. Germline V CDR1 and CDR2: LNHDA, SQIVND (reference sequence). The CDR3 totals 16 residues. Here the CDR3 DNA reads TGTGCCAGTAGTATCCAGCCCTCAGGGGGTGGCCAGCCCCAGCATTTT. This sequence encodes CASSIQPSGGGQPQHF.

This chain connects TRBV30 to TRBJ2-5; no clear D. The germline CDR1 and CDR2 sequences are GTSNPN and SVGIG (reference sequence). V was pared by 5 bases and J by 1 base, with 11 bases between. The CDR3 contains 13 residues. CDR3 sequence: CAWGWQSQETQYF. The CDR3 bases are TGTGCCTGGGGGTGGCAGTCCCAAGAGACCCAGTACTTC.

This chain links TRBV7-2 with TRBJ2-3; D uncertain. CDR3 length: 15 residues. Germline V gene data show CDR1 as SGHTA and CDR2 as FQGNSA. Trimming stripped 5 bases from V and 2 bases from J, with 14 bases between. This CDR3 is CASSPVPRLTDTQYF. CDR3 bases: TGTGCCAGCAGCCCCGTCCCCCGACTCACAGATACGCAGTATTTT.

The rearrangement uses TRBV11-2 and TRBJ2-7; tentative D call: TRBD2 (7 bases). Trimming took 0 bases from V and 6 from J, leaving 15 bases between them. CDR3 length: 15 amino acids. CDR1 and CDR2 (germline): SGHAT, FQNNGV. The CDR3 spells CASSLEHGGPGEQYF. CDR3 coding DNA: TGTGCCAGCAGCTTAGAGCACGGGGGGCCGGGCGAGCAGTACTTC.

This clone was recorded once. The J gene is TRBJ2-5, the V gene TRBV4-2; D is unresolved. This CDR3 has 15 residues. The V gene lost 0 bases and the J gene lost 1 base, with 9 bases spanning the gap. Germline V gene data show CDR1 as LGHNA and CDR2 as YNFKEQ. The DNA of the CDR3 is TGTGCCAGCAGCCAAGATTCCCCAGGCCAAGAGACCCAGTACTTC. This codes for CASSQDSPGQETQYF.

CDR3 nucleotides: TGTGCCAGCACCCCCGGCTATTCGGGGGGGGCGGGCGAGCAGTACTTC. Amino acids: CASTPGYSGGAGEQYF. The chain couples TRBV9 to TRBJ2-7, with 8 positions matching TRBD2. V was pared by 6 bases and J by 6 bases, with 17 bases of the junction left unmatched. Germline lookup yields CDR1 SGDLS and CDR2 YYNGEE. The CDR3 is made up of 16 amino acids.

V and J are TRBV9 and TRBJ2-7; 11 bases line up with TRBD1. The CDR3 length is 14 residues. Germline V CDR1 and CDR2: SGDLS, YYNGEE. The V segment lost 3 bases and the J segment 1 base; nucleotides outside the gene matches: 0. In nucleotides, the CDR3 is TGTGCCAGCAGCGGGGACAGGGGGTCCTACGAGCAGTACTTC. Translated, it gives CASSGDRGSYEQYF. The full variable domain, in which reference TRBV9 and TRBJ2-7 provide the parts outside the CDR3, is DSGVTQTPKHLITATGQRVTLRCSPRSGDLSVYWYQQSLDQGLQFLIQYYNGEERAKGNILERFSAQQFPDLHSELNLSSLELGDSALYFCASSGDRGSYEQYFGPGTRLTVT.

The rearrangement links TRBV5-6 to TRBJ2-7, with D possibly being TRBD2 (5 bases). V was shortened by 4 bases and J by 8 bases, with 13 bases between the two germline ends. This CDR3 has 12 amino acids. Looked up from germline, CDR1 is SGHDT and CDR2 is YYEEEE. CDR3 residues: CASSHMEAKQYF. CDR3 in DNA: TGTGCCAGCAGCCACATGGAGGCAAAGCAGTACTTC.

This clone was counted once. V usage is TRBV10-3 and J usage is TRBJ2-7; D perhaps matches TRBD1 (6 bases). The CDR3 has 14 residues. V was shortened by 0 bases and J by 6 bases, with 12 bases between the two germline ends. Germline V gene sequence: CDR1 ENHRY, CDR2 SYGVKD. CDR3 in amino acids: CAISESTQGGEQYF. The CDR3 DNA reads as TGTGCCATCAGTGAGTCGACTCAAGGGGGCGAGCAGTACTTC.

V and J are TRBV6-5 and TRBJ1-1; D gene uncertain. There are 14 residues in the CDR3. Trimming shortened V by 7 bases and J by 3 bases, and 15 bases separated the two germline ends. The germline V gene has CDR1 MNHEY and CDR2 SVGAGI. CDR3 bases: TGTGCCAGCACGCGAGGCTTTGTGGACACTGAAGCTTTCTTT. Protein: CASTRGFVDTEAFF.

This CDR3 reads CAISRDRNLNEQFF. The CDR3 DNA reads as TGTGCCATCAGCCGGGACAGGAATTTGAATGAGCAGTTCTTC. The V and J genes are TRBV10-3 and TRBJ2-1; TRBD1 agrees at 8 bases. V dropped 6 bases and J dropped 7; count of bases not matched to a gene: 8. Germline V gene data show CDR1 as ENHRY and CDR2 as SYGVKD. This CDR3 spans 14 amino acids.

This clone showed up just once. The chain combines TRBV28 with TRBJ1-5; 10 nucleotides align to TRBD1. V lost 4 bases, J lost 3 bases, and 6 bases stayed unmatched. Per germline, CDR1 MDHEN and CDR2 SYDVKM. This CDR3 region has 16 residues. The CDR3 sequence is CASSSGQGVTNQPQHF. The CDR3 nucleotides are TGTGCCAGCAGTTCCGGACAGGGGGTTACCAATCAGCCCCAGCATTTT.

The genes are TRBV13 and TRBJ2-3; 9 bases agree with TRBD2. The CDR3 totals 16 residues. Germline V lookup: CDR1 PRHDT, CDR2 FYEKMQ (reference sequence). V trimming: 3 bases; J trimming: 4 bases; junction bases outside the gene matches: 8. Written as DNA, the CDR3 is TGTGCCAGCAGCTTGAGGCTAGCGGGGCGGGCAGATACGCAGTATTTT. This translates into CASSLRLAGRADTQYF.

This clone appeared once. The chain is built from TRBV21-1 and TRBJ1-3; TRBD1 reflects the table's D call only, with no check against the DNA. TRBV21-1 is reported as a pseudogene. CDR3 length: 17 residues. CDR3 nucleotides: TGTGCCAGCAGCAAACTCCGGGACAGGCTGAGTGGAAACACCATATATTTT. Residues: CASSKLRDRLSGNTIYF.

This clone turned up a few times. The V and J genes are TRBV19 and TRBJ1-1; 8 positions agree with TRBD1. From germline, CDR1 is LNHDA and CDR2 SQIVND (reference sequence). Trimming cost V 5 bases and J 6 bases; bases outside gene matches: 14. This CDR3 has 16 amino acids. CDR3 bases: TGTGCCAGTAGTTTATATTACACGGACAGGGAGGCTGAAGCTTTCTTT. This encodes CASSLYYTDREAEAFF.

The V gene is TRBV9, the J gene TRBJ2-2; 9 bases agree with TRBD2. J gave up 7 bases and V 4 bases, and 5 bases lay outside the gene matches. This CDR3 is 14 amino acids long. CDR1 and CDR2 (germline): SGDLS, YYNGEE. This CDR3 is CASSLGTSYGELFF. The DNA of the CDR3 is TGTGCCAGCAGCCTCGGGACTAGCTACGGGGAGCTGTTTTTT.

The V and J genes are TRBV5-1 and TRBJ2-3, with TRBD2 matching 7 bases. The germline V gene has CDR1 SGHRS and CDR2 YFSETQ. CDR3 size: 16 residues. J gave up 4 bases and V 1 base, and 9 bases lay outside the gene matches. CDR3 in amino acids: CASSLNAGVGADTQYF. Here the CDR3 DNA reads TGCGCCAGCAGCTTGAATGCGGGGGTAGGCGCAGATACGCAGTATTTT.

The V gene is TRBV5-1, the J gene TRBJ1-1; 8 positions agree with TRBD1. V was pared by 5 bases and J by 10 bases, with 13 bases of the junction left unmatched. Germline assignment: CDR1 SGHRS and CDR2 YFSETQ. The CDR3 extends over 14 amino acids. Here the CDR3 DNA reads TGCGCCAGCAGGATTGGACAGGGAAGCTCTCTAGCTTTCTTT. Its translation: CASRIGQGSSLAFF.

The CDR3 is CASTRGSTTEAFF. CDR3 coding DNA: TGTGCCAGCACCCGGGGGAGTACCACTGAAGCTTTCTTT. V gene TRBV5-6 combines with J gene TRBJ1-1, with a possible D match to TRBD1 (5 bases). The V end was cut by 6 bases, the J end by 4 bases, with 13 bases between. This CDR3 is 13 amino acids long. Germline CDR1 and CDR2: SGHDT and YYEEEE.

The chain joins TRBV5-1 to TRBJ2-5; TRBD2 aligns across 11 bases. Germline lookup yields CDR1 SGHRS and CDR2 YFSETQ. Trimming took 3 bases from V and 2 from J; bases not matched to a gene: 15. The CDR3 totals 19 residues. CDR3 residues: CASSSGLAGGQTIQETQYF. As DNA, the CDR3 is TGCGCCAGCAGCTCCGGCCTAGCGGGGGGCCAAACCATTCAAGAGACCCAGTACTTC. Full variable domain (rest looked up from reference TRBV5-1 and TRBJ2-5): KAGVTQTPRYLIKTRGQQVTLSCSPISGHRSVSWYQQTPGQGLQFLFEYFSETQRNKGNFPGRFSGRQFSNSRSEMNVSTLELGDSALYLCASSSGLAGGQTIQETQYFGPGTRLLVL.

The chain combines TRBV11-2 with TRBJ2-1, with 7 positions matching TRBD1. This CDR3 is built from 15 residues. Looked up from germline, CDR1 is SGHAT and CDR2 is FQNNGV. V gave up 5 bases and J gave up 4 bases; unmatched junction bases: 8. The DNA for the CDR3 is TGTGCCAGCAGCCTTGGACAGGACAGATACAATGAGCAGTTCTTC. Encoded protein: CASSLGQDRYNEQFF. Using reference TRBV11-2 and TRBJ2-1 for the parts outside the CDR3, the full variable domain is EAGVAQSPRYKIIEKRQSVAFWCNPISGHATLYWYQQILGQGPKLLIQFQNNGVVDDSQLPKDRFSAERLKGVDSTLKIQPAKLEDSAVYLCASSLGQDRYNEQFFGPGTRLTVL.

This clone has just one count. The rearrangement joins TRBV11-2 to TRBJ1-3; 9 nucleotides align to TRBD1. The CDR3 consists of 16 residues. From germline, CDR1 is SGHAT and CDR2 FQNNGV. V was clipped by 4 bases and J by 4 bases; unmatched bases: 8. CDR3 bases: TGTGCCAGCAGCTCGTCCGGGACAGGGTTCGGAAACACCATATATTTT. This translates into CASSSSGTGFGNTIYF.

This chain connects TRBV7-3 to TRBJ1-2; 8 positions agree with TRBD1. The V segment lost 5 bases and the J segment 5 bases; nucleotides outside the gene matches: 10. The germline CDR1 and CDR2 sequences are SGHTA and FQGTGA. CDR3 length: 15 amino acids. CDR3 bases: TGTGCCAGCAGCCCGAAGGCAGGGGGCGGGTATGGCTACACCTTC. Translated, it gives CASSPKAGGGYGYTF.

The chain carries TRBV4-1 and TRBJ2-7, with TRBD2 matching over 10 bases. The V and J ends lost 0 bases and 1 base, in that order; junction bases with no gene match: 3. The CDR3 spans 16 residues. Germline loops: CDR1 MGHRA, CDR2 YSYEKL. CDR3: CASSQEGSGGSYEQYF. CDR3 sequence (DNA): TGCGCCAGCAGCCAAGAAGGTAGCGGGGGGTCCTACGAGCAGTACTTC.

This chain links TRBV27 with TRBJ2-3; tentatively, D is TRBD2 (6 bases). This CDR3 comprises 16 residues. Per the germline V gene, CDR1 is MNHEY and CDR2 is SMNVEV (reference sequence). Deletions cut 6 bases from V and 2 bases from J, with 18 bases between. Here the CDR3 reads CASRLGGRGATDTQYF. As DNA, the CDR3 is TGTGCCAGCAGACTGGGCGGGCGGGGAGCCACAGATACGCAGTATTTT.